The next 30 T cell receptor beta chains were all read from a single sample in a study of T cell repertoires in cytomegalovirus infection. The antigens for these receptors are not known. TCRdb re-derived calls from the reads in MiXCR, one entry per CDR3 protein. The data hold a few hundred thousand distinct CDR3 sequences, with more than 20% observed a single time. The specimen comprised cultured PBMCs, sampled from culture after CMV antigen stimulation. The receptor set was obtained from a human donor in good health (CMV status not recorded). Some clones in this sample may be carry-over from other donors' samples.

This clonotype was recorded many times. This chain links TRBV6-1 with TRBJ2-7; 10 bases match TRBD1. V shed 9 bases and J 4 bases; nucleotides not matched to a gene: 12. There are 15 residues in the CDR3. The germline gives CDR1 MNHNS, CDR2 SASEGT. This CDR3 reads CARLGQGVVGYEQYF. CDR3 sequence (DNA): TGTGCCAGACTTGGACAGGGGGTAGTAGGGTACGAGCAGTACTTC.

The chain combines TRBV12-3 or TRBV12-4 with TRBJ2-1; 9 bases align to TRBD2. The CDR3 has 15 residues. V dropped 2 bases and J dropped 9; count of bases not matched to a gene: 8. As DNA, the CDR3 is TGTGCCAGCAGTTTACTAGCGGGGAGATCGGGTGAGCAGTTCTTC. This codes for CASSLLAGRSGEQFF.

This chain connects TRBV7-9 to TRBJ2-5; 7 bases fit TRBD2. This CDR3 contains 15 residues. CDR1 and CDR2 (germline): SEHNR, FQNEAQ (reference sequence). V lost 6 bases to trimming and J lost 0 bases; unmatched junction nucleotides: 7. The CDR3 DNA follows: TGTGCCAGCAGATCTAGCGGCCCGTACCAAGAGACCCAGTACTTC. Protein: CASRSSGPYQETQYF.

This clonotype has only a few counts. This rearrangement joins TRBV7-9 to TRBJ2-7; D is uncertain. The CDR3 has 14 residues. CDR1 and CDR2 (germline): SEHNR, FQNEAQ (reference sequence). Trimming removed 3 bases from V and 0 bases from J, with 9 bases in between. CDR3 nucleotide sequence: TGTGCCAGCAGCTTGTTAGGAAGCTCCTACGAGCAGTACGTC. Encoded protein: CASSLLGSSYEQYV.

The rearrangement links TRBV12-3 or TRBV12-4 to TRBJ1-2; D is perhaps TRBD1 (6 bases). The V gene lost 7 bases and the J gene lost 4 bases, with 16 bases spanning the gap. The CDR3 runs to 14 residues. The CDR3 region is CASTWGGPGYGYTF. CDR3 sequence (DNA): TGTGCCAGCACCTGGGGGGGGCCGGGCTATGGCTACACCTTC.

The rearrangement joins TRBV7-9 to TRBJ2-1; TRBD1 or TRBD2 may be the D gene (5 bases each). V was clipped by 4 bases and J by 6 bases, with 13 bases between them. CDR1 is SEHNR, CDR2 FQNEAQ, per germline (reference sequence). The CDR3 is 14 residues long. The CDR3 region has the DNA TGTGCCAGCAGCTCTCTTGGGACGGTCAATGAGCAGTTCTTC. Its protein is CASSSLGTVNEQFF.

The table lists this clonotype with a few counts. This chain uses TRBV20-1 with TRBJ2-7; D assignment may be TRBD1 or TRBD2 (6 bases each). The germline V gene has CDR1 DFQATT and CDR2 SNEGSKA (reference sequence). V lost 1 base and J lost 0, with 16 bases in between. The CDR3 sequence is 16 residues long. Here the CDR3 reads CSARGLSGGFSYEQYF. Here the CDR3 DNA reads TGCAGTGCTAGAGGCCTCTCCGGGGGCTTCTCCTACGAGCAGTACTTC.

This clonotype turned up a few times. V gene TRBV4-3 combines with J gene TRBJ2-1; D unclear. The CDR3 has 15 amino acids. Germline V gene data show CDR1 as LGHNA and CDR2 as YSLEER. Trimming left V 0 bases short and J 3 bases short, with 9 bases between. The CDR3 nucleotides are TGCGCCAGCAGCCAAGATTTCACAGTCTACAATGAGCAGTTCTTC. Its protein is CASSQDFTVYNEQFF.

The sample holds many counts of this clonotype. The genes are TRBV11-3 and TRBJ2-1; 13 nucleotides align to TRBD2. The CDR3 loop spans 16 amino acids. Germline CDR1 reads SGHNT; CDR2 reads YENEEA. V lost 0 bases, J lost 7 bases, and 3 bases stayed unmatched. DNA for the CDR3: TGTGCCAGCAGCTTAGAAGGGACTAGCGGGACTAATGAGCAGTTCTTC. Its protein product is CASSLEGTSGTNEQFF.

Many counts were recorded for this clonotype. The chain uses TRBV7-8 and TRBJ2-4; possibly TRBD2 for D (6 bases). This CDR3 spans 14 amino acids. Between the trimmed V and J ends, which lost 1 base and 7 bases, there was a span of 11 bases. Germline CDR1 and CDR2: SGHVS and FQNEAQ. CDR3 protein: CASSLGPGGNIQYF. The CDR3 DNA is TGTGCCAGCAGCTTAGGCCCAGGAGGGAACATTCAGTACTTC.

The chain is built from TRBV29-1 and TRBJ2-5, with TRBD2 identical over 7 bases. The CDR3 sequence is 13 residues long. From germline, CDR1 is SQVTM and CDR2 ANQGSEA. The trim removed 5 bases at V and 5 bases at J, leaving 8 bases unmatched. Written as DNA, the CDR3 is TGCAGCGTTATGCCGACAGCGGGGGAGACCCAGTACTTC. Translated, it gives CSVMPTAGETQYF.

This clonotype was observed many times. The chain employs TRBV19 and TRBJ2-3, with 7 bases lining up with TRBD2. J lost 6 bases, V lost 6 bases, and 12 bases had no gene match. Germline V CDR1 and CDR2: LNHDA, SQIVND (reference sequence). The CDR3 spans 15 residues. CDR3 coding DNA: TGTGCCAGTAGCCCCCGGGGGGACGTGGGGGATACGCAGTATTTT. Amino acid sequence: CASSPRGDVGDTQYF.

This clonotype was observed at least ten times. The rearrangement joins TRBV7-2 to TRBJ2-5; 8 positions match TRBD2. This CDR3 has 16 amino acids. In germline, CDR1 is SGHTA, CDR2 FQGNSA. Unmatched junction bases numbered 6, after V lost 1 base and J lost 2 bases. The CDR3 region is CASSLVGPSGQETQYF. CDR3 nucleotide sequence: TGTGCCAGCAGCTTAGTCGGGCCTAGCGGGCAAGAGACCCAGTACTTC.

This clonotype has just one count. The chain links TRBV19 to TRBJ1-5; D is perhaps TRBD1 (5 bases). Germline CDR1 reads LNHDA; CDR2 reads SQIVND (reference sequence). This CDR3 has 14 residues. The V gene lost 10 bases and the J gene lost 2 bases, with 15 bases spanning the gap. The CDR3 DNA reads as TGTGCCACCCTCGGAGGGGACCGCAATCAGCCCCAGCATTTT. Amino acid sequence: CATLGGDRNQPQHF.

This CDR3 reads CASSAPGWVSGNTIYF. In DNA form, the CDR3 reads TGTGCCAGCAGTGCCCCAGGGTGGGTCTCTGGAAACACCATATATTTT. The chain links TRBV25-1 to TRBJ1-3; TRBD1 is a possible D gene (5 bases). The CDR3 runs 16 residues. Germline CDR1 reads MGHDK; CDR2 reads SYGVNS. The V end was cut by 4 bases, the J end by 0 bases, with 13 bases between.

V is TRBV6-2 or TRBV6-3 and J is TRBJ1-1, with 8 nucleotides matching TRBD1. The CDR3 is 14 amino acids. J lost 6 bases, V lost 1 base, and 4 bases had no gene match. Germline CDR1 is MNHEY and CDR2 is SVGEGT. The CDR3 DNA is TGTGCCAGCAGTTACTTCCAGGGGGCGGCTGAAGCTTTCTTT. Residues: CASSYFQGAAEAFF.

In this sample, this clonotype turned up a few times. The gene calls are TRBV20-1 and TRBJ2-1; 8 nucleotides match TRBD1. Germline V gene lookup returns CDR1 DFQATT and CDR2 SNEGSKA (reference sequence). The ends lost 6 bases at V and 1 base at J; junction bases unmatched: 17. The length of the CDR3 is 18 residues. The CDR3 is CSAPDSADRVGSYNEQFF. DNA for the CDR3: TGCAGTGCCCCTGACTCCGCGGACAGGGTCGGATCCTACAATGAGCAGTTCTTC.

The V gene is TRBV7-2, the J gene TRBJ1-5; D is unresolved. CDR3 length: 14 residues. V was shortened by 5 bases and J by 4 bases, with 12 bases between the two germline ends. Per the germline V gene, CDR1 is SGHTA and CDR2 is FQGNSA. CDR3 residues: CASSPEWGNQPQHF. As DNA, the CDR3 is TGTGCCAGCAGCCCCGAGTGGGGTAATCAGCCCCAGCATTTT.

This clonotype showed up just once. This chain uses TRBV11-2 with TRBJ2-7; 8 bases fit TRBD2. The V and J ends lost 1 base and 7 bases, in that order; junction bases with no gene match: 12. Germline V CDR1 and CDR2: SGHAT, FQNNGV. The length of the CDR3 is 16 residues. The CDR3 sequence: CASSLGSASGREEQYV. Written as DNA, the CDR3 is TGTGCCAGCAGCTTAGGATCAGCTAGCGGGCGGGAAGAGCAGTACGTC.

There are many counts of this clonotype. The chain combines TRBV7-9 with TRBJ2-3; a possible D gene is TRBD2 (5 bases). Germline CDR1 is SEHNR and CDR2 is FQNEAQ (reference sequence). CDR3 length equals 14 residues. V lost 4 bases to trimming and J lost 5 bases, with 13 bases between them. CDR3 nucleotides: TGTGCCAGCAGCTCTAGCCCAAACCGAGATACGCAGTATTTT. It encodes CASSSSPNRDTQYF.

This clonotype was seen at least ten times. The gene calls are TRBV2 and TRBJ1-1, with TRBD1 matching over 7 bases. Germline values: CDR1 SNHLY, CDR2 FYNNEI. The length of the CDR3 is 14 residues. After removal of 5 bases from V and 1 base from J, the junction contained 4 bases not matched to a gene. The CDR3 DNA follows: TGTGCCAGCAGTAGACAGGGCGGGAACACTGAAGCTTTCTTT. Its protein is CASSRQGGNTEAFF.

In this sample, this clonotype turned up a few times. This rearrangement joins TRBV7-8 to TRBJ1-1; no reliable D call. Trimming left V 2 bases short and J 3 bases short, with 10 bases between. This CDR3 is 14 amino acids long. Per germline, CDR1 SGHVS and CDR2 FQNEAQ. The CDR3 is CASSLWAQDTEAFF. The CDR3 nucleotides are TGTGCCAGCAGCTTATGGGCCCAGGACACTGAAGCTTTCTTT.

The CDR3 region is CASSIQPGGNYEQYF. The DNA of the CDR3 is TGTGCCAGTAGTATACAGCCAGGGGGTAACTACGAGCAGTACTTC. This chain connects TRBV19 to TRBJ2-7; 7 bases agree with TRBD1. This CDR3 is 15 amino acids long. V lost 2 bases, J lost 3 bases, and 7 bases stayed unmatched. Per germline, CDR1 LNHDA and CDR2 SQIVND (reference sequence).

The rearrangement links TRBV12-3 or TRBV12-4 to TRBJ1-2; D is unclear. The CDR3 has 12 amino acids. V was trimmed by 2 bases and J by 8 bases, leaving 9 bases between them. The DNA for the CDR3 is TGTGCCAGCAGTTTATTTCGGAGAGGCTACACCTTC. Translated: CASSLFRRGYTF.

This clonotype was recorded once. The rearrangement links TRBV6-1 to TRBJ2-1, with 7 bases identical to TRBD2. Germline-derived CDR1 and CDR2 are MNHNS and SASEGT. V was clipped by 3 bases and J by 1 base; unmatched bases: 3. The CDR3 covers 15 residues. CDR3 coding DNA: TGTGCCAGCAGTGAGAGCGGGACTTCCTACAATGAGCAGTTCTTC. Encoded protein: CASSESGTSYNEQFF.

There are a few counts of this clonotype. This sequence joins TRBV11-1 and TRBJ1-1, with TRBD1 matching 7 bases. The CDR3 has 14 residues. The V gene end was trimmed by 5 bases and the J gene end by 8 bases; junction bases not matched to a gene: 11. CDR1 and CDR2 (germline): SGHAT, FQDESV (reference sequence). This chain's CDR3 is CASSPEEGAKEAFF. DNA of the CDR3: TGTGCCAGCAGCCCCGAAGAGGGGGCGAAAGAAGCTTTCTTT.

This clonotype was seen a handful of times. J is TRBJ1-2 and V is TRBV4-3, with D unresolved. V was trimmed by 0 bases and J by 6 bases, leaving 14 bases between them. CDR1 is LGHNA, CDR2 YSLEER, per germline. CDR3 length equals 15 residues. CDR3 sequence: CASSQEILAQHGYTF. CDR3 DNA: TGCGCCAGCAGCCAAGAAATACTAGCCCAACATGGCTACACCTTC.

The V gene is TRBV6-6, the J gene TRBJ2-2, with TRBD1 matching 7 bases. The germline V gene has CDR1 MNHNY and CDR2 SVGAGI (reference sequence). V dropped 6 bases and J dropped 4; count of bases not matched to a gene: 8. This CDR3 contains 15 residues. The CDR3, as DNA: TGTGCCAGCAGCAAAAGGGGGCTTAGCACCGGGGAGCTGTTTTTT. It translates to CASSKRGLSTGELFF.

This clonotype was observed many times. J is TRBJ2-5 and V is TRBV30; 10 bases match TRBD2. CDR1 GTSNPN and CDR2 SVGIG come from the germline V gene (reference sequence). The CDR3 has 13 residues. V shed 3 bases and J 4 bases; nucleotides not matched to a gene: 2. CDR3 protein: CAWRLAGLETQYF. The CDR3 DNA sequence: TGTGCCTGGAGACTAGCGGGACTAGAGACCCAGTACTTC.

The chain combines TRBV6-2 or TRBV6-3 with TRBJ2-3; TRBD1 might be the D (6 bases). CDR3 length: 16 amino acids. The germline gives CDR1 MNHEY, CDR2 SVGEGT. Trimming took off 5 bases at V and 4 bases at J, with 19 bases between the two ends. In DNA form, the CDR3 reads TGTGCCAGCAGTGGGATCCCACAGGGACAATCAGATACGCAGTATTTT. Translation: CASSGIPQGQSDTQYF.